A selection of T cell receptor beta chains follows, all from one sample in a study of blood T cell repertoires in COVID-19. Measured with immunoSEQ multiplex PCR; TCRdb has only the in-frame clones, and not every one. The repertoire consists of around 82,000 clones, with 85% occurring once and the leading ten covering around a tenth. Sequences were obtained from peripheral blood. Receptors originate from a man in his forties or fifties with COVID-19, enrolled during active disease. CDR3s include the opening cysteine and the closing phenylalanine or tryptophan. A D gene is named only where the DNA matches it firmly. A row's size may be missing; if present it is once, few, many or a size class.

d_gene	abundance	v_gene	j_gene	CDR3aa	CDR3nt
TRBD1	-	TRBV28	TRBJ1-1	CASSPGTGFSEAFF	TGTGCCAGCAGCCCCGGGACAGGGTTCTCTGAAGCTTTCTTT
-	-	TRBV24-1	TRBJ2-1	CATKGHAESNEQFF	TGTGCCACCAAGGGGCACGCGGAGAGCAATGAGCAGTTCTTC
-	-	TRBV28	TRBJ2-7	CASIDGRNYEQYF	TGTGCCAGCATTGACGGGAGAAACTACGAGCAGTACTTC
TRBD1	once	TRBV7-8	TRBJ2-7	CASSSRDSSYEQYF	TGTGCCAGCAGCTCCCGGGACAGCTCCTACGAGCAGTACTTC
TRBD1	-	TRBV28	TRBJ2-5	CASIPDRYQETQYF	TGTGCCAGCATCCCGGACAGGTACCAAGAGACCCAGTACTTC
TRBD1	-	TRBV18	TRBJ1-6	CASSRDRVNSPLHF	TGTGCCAGCTCTCGGGACAGGGTGAATTCACCCCTCCACTTT
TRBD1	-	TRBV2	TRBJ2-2	CASSFYRGTGELFF	TGTGCCAGCAGTTTTTACAGGGGCACCGGGGAGCTGTTTTTT
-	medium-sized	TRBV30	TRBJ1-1	CAWRRGGPLTEAFF	TGTGCCTGGAGAAGGGGGGGGCCGCTCACTGAAGCTTTCTTT
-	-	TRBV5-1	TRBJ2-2	CASSLGESYAGELFF	TGCGCCAGCAGCTTGGGAGAGAGTTACGCCGGGGAGCTGTTTTTT
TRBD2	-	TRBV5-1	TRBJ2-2	CASSWGRLADGELFF	TGCGCCAGCAGCTGGGGGAGACTAGCGGACGGGGAGCTGTTTTTT
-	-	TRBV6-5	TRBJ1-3	CASSRQVNSGNTIYF	TGTGCCAGCAGCCGCCAGGTAAACTCTGGAAACACCATATATTTT
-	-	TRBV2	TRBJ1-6	CASTVSNSPLHF	TGTGCCAGCACAGTATCCAATTCACCCCTCCACTTT
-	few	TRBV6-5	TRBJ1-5	CASRGTLYSNQPQHF	TGTGCCAGCAGGGGGACTCTTTATAGCAATCAGCCCCAGCATTTT
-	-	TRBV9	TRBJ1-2	CASSPVRQTDGYTF	TGTGCCAGCAGCCCAGTTCGACAGACAGATGGCTACACCTTC
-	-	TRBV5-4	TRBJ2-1	CASSVSGPYNEQFF	TGTGCCAGCAGCGTAAGCGGGCCCTACAATGAGCAGTTCTTC
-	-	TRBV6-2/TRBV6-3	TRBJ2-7	CASSYGGSVREQYF	TGTGCCAGCAGTTACGGCGGCTCCGTACGCGAGCAGTACTTC
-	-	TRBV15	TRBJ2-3	CATSRGQGLGADTQYF	TGTGCCACCAGCAGAGGGCAGGGACTGGGGGCAGATACGCAGTATTTT
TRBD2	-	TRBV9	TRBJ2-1	CASSVAWVTSGVRDEQFF	TGTGCCAGCAGCGTAGCTTGGGTGACTAGCGGGGTAAGGGATGAGCAGTTCTTC
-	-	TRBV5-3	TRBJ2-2	CARSPGQGSGELFF	TGTGCCAGAAGCCCCGGGCAGGGAAGCGGGGAGCTGTTTTTT
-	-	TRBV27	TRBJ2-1	CASSLSPVYEQFF	TGTGCCAGCAGTTTATCGCCGGTATATGAGCAGTTCTTC
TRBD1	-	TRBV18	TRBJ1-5	CASSPTGGRNQPQHF	TGTGCCAGCTCACCGACAGGGGGTAGGAATCAGCCCCAGCATTTT
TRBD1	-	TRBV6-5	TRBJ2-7	CASSYSSGTVDNKQYF	TGTGCCAGCAGTTACTCTTCCGGGACAGTTGATAATAAGCAGTACTTC
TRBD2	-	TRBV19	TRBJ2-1	CASRTGTTYNEQFF	TGTGCCAGTAGGACCGGGACTACCTACAATGAGCAGTTCTTC
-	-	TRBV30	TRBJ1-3	CAWTGGYPGNTIYF	TGTGCCTGGACTGGAGGGTATCCTGGAAACACCATATATTTT
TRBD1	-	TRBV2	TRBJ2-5	CASRRRSGTGQETQYF	TGTGCCAGCCGCCGAAGGTCTGGGACAGGTCAAGAGACCCAGTACTTC
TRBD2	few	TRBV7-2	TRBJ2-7	CASSSVAGFSYEQYF	TGTGCCAGCAGCTCCGTAGCGGGGTTCTCCTACGAGCAGTACTTC
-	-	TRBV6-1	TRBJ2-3	CASSEDAEADTQYF	TGTGCCAGCAGTGAAGACGCGGAGGCAGATACGCAGTATTTT
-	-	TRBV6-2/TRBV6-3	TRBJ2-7	CASSSSLIPREQYF	TGTGCCAGCAGTTCCTCCCTTATCCCCCGCGAGCAGTACTTC
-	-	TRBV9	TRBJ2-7	CASSSGSYEQYF	TGTGCCAGCAGCTCGGGGTCCTACGAGCAGTACTTC
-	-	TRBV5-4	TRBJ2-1	CASSPFAASSYNEQFF	TGTGCCAGCAGCCCCTTTGCGGCGAGCTCCTACAATGAGCAGTTCTTC
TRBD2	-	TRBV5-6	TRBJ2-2	CASSSLAGGPIGELFF	TGTGCCAGCAGCTCCCTGGCGGGAGGGCCTATCGGGGAGCTGTTTTTT
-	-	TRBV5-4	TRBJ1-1	CASSLFGGANTEAFF	TGTGCCAGCAGCTTGTTCGGGGGTGCGAACACTGAAGCTTTCTTT
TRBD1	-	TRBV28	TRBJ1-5	CASSSPKTGNSQPQHF	TGTGCCAGCAGTTCACCCAAGACAGGGAACAGTCAGCCCCAGCATTTT
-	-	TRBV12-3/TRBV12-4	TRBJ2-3	CASRSQRGTQYF	TGTGCCAGCAGATCGCAGCGTGGTACGCAGTATTTT
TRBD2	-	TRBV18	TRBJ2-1	CASSPPLAGSTYNEQFF	TGTGCCAGCTCACCACCTCTAGCGGGCAGCACCTACAATGAGCAGTTCTTC